These 14 T cell receptor beta chains originate from one sample sequenced in a study of blood T cells in healthy people across ages. Primers used in a second PCR of about 7 to 11 cycles were a sample-barcoded 5' primer and a J-beta primer mix. MiXCR, applied by TCRdb to the 5' RACE reads, yields one record per CDR3 protein. Altogether 700,000 or so distinct CDR3 sequences are present, about 24% being singletons, with the ten largest covering 20% to 25%. The sequenced sample consisted of blood. The receptors shown here come from a man between 65 and 85 years old in good health.

The genes are TRBV28 and TRBJ1-5; D uncertain. CDR1 MDHEN and CDR2 SYDVKM come from the germline V gene. Deletions cut 7 bases from V and 2 bases from J, with 15 bases between. The CDR3 extends over 15 amino acids. The CDR3 sequence: CASKQTGKGNQPQHF. Written as DNA, the CDR3 is TGTGCCAGCAAGCAGACCGGGAAGGGCAATCAGCCCCAGCATTTT.

The gene calls are TRBV6-6 and TRBJ1-1; possibly TRBD1 for D (6 bases). Trimming stripped 5 bases from V and 5 bases from J, with 15 bases between. Germline CDR1 reads MNHNY; CDR2 reads SVGAGI (reference sequence). This CDR3 is 14 amino acids long. The CDR3 nucleotides are TGTGCCAGCAGTAACCACAGGGTAAGGACTGAAGCTTTCTTT. Residues: CASSNHRVRTEAFF.

The chain has TRBV7-6 and TRBJ2-5, with D perhaps TRBD2 (5 bases). The CDR3 totals 12 residues. Trimming took 2 bases from V and 12 from J, leaving 13 bases between them. Germline V lookup: CDR1 SGHVS, CDR2 FNYEAQ. CDR3 region: CASSLPRAREYF. The DNA of the CDR3 is TGTGCCAGCAGCTTACCAAGGGCGCGGGAGTACTTC.

The rearrangement links TRBV12-3 or TRBV12-4 to TRBJ2-3; the D is unclear. The CDR3 is 11 amino acids. The V end lost 6 bases, the J end lost 8 bases, and 9 bases lay between the germline ends. CDR3 region: CASSSITTQYF. The CDR3 nucleotides read TGTGCCAGCAGCAGCATTACTACGCAGTATTTT.

This clonotype was found a few times. CDR3 DNA: TGTGCCAGCAGCGGGCTGGGCCCCTACAATGAGCAGTTCTTC. Translation: CASSGLGPYNEQFF. This chain connects TRBV11-2 to TRBJ2-1; unclear D gene. Germline loops: CDR1 SGHAT, CDR2 FQNNGV. V was clipped by 5 bases and J by 2 bases, with 10 bases between them. The length of the CDR3 is 14 residues.

This clonotype occurred a few times. The genes are TRBV11-2 and TRBJ2-7, with D possibly being TRBD1 (6 bases). Germline lookup yields CDR1 SGHAT and CDR2 FQNNGV. The CDR3 consists of 15 residues. The V gene lost 5 bases and the J gene lost 5 bases, with 19 bases spanning the gap. CDR3 nucleotides: TGTGCCAGCAGCCCTGGCTCAGGGGTTTGGAACGAGCAGTACTTC. Translating it yields CASSPGSGVWNEQYF.

This clonotype was counted only a few times. The genes are TRBV6-1 and TRBJ2-1; 9 nucleotides line up with TRBD2. V lost 8 bases and J lost 7; bases outside the gene matches: 9. This CDR3 spans 14 amino acids. Germline loops: CDR1 MNHNS, CDR2 SASEGT. The CDR3 DNA follows: TGTGCCAGCGGGCCAGCGGGGGGTCGGAATGAGCAGTTCTTC. Encoded protein: CASGPAGGRNEQFF.

The CDR3 sequence: CASSRTGTAGNSPLHF. CDR3 DNA sequence: TGTGCCAGCAGCCGTACAGGGACAGCGGGTAATTCACCCCTCCACTTT. The gene calls are TRBV7-2 and TRBJ1-6; 7 nucleotides align to TRBD1. The CDR3 runs to 16 residues. V was clipped by 5 bases and J by 6 bases; unmatched bases: 10. From germline, CDR1 is SGHTA and CDR2 FQGNSA. Combining the CDR3 with reference TRBV7-2 and TRBJ1-6 gives the whole variable domain GAGVSQSPSNKVTEKGKDVELRCDPISGHTALYWYRQSLGQGLEFLIYFQGNSAPDKSGLPSDRFSAERTGGSVSTLTIQRTQQEDSAVYLCASSRTGTAGNSPLHFGNGTRLTVT.

This chain joins TRBV5-1 and TRBJ1-2; 7 bases fit TRBD1. Germline loops: CDR1 SGHRS, CDR2 YFSETQ. The V and J ends lost 4 bases and 0 bases, in that order; junction bases with no gene match: 6. The CDR3 length is 15 residues. This chain's CDR3 is CASSDRQGTNYGYTF. Written as DNA, the CDR3 is TGCGCCAGCAGCGACCGACAGGGCACTAACTATGGCTACACCTTC.

This clonotype was found a few times. This chain links TRBV7-2 with TRBJ2-3; 10 bases are a match to TRBD1. Trimming cost V 5 bases and J 4 bases; bases outside gene matches: 6. This CDR3 region has 15 residues. Germline V gene data show CDR1 as SGHTA and CDR2 as FQGNSA. The CDR3 nucleotides are TGTGCCAGCAGCCAGACAGGGGGCGCGGCAGATACGCAGTATTTT. Its protein product is CASSQTGGAADTQYF.

The rearrangement uses TRBV5-6 and TRBJ1-2; D might be TRBD1 (6 bases). This CDR3 is built from 14 residues. Looked up from germline, CDR1 is SGHDT and CDR2 is YYEEEE. Trimming cost V 3 bases and J 2 bases, with 11 bases left between them. The DNA for the CDR3 is TGTGCCAGCAGCTCAGGACAGAGCAACTATGGCTACACCTTC. Translated: CASSSGQSNYGYTF.

This clonotype was picked up many times. The chain employs TRBV7-3 and TRBJ2-5; TRBD2 matches 9 bases. Trimming took 5 bases from V and 4 from J; bases not matched to a gene: 11. Germline CDR1 is SGHTA and CDR2 is FQGTGA. The CDR3 spans 16 residues. Here the CDR3 DNA reads TGTGCCAGCAGCACGGGGACTAGCCGAGACGGAGAGACCCAGTACTTC. Residues: CASSTGTSRDGETQYF.

This clonotype was observed a few times. As DNA, the CDR3 is TGCGCCAGCAGCTTGGACAGGAGGAATGAGCAGTTCTTC. This sequence encodes CASSLDRRNEQFF. This chain connects TRBV5-1 to TRBJ2-5; D tentatively reads TRBD1 or TRBD2 (5 bases each). The J call may be mistaken, given a closer DNA end match to TRBJ2-1. Per the germline V gene, CDR1 is SGHRS and CDR2 is YFSETQ. This CDR3 spans 13 amino acids.

The rearrangement uses TRBV4-1 and TRBJ1-5; D is unclear. The CDR3 is 19 amino acids. Germline values: CDR1 MGHRA, CDR2 YSYEKL. With 0 bases removed from V and 1 base from J, the gap between germline ends came to 19 bases. The CDR3 DNA reads TGCGCCAGCAGCCAAGAAACCTTGGCAGTGGGAACGAGCAATCAGCCCCAGCATTTT. Translation: CASSQETLAVGTSNQPQHF.